This T cell receptor (beta chain) was obtained from a study of CD8+CD57+ T cells in acquired aplastic anemia. Overall study: The DNA of sorted CD4+ and CD8+ cells averaged approximately 3.4 ug. Study-level results: Significant differences in CD8+ Simpson's diversity were not observed between patients and controls.

CDR3 and TCR beta VDJ profiling relied on a genomic DNA template. TCRdb processed the reads anew with MiXCR; each CDR3 protein has one entry. Among roughly 250,000 distinct CDR3 sequences listed, roughly 82% were seen once. Selection for sequencing was limited to patients who had shown CD8+CD57+ cell expansion by flow cytometry. This clonotype appeared once. What it recognizes is unknown. This clonotype was obtained from a human donor with aplastic anemia. The specimen sequenced was sorted CD4+, CD8+, or CD8+CD57+ T cells (not recorded which) from PBMCs.

The CDR3 loop reads CASSQTAQGHNSPLHF. Here the CDR3 DNA reads TGTGCCAGCAGCCAAACGGCACAGGGTCATAATTCACCCCTCCACTTT. This rearrangement joins TRBV11-1 to TRBJ1-6, with D perhaps TRBD1 (6 bases). The CDR3 is 16 amino acids. Trimming took 5 bases from V and 5 from J, leaving 16 bases between them. CDR1 is SGHAT and CDR2 is FQDESV in the germline V gene (reference sequence).